Shown below are 24 T cell receptor beta chains from a single sample sequenced in a study of Graves' ophthalmopathy and Graves' hyperthyroidism. The sequenced template was RNA, covering the TCR beta CDR3 region. Following a first-round RT-PCR that used HTBI primers, a second-round multiplex PCR was carried out. MiXCR was run by TCRdb on the multiplex PCR reads, yielding one entry per CDR3 protein. The table records about 370,000 distinct CDR3 sequences, 17% of them present only once. The sample taken for sequencing was peripheral blood. The receptors shown here come from an adult woman with stable Graves' hyperthyroidism.

Many counts were recorded for this clonotype. The rearrangement joins TRBV7-2 to TRBJ1-2; D unresolved. This CDR3 region has 14 residues. The V and J ends lost 3 bases and 0 bases respectively, with 8 bases between them. Germline-derived CDR1 and CDR2 are SGHTA and FQGNSA. The CDR3 region is CASSLSGPNYGYTF. The CDR3 DNA sequence: TGTGCCAGCAGCTTGTCAGGACCTAACTATGGCTACACCTTC.

This clonotype was picked up many times. The V gene is TRBV28, the J gene TRBJ1-2; TRBD1 agrees at 12 bases. Per germline, CDR1 MDHEN and CDR2 SYDVKM. V was clipped by 9 bases and J by 2 bases; unmatched bases: 10. This CDR3 spans 16 amino acids. In DNA, the CDR3 is TGTGCCAGTGCGGGACAGGGGGCTGGTGGAAACTATGGCTACACCTTC. It codes for CASAGQGAGGNYGYTF.

This clonotype appeared many times. The V and J genes are TRBV20-1 and TRBJ2-5; no reliable D call. This CDR3 is 15 amino acids long. Deletions cut 0 bases from V and 3 bases from J, with 14 bases between. Germline values: CDR1 DFQATT, CDR2 SNEGSKA (reference sequence). In DNA, the CDR3 is TGCAGTGCTAGAGATTATCTAGGTGATGAAGAGACCCAGTACTTC. Translated: CSARDYLGDEETQYF.

This clonotype was detected ten times or more. The CDR3 nucleotides are TGCGCGGGGCGTTTTGCGGGACAAGAGACCCAGTACTTC. Encoded protein: CAGRFAGQETQYF. J is TRBJ2-5 and V is TRBV29-1, with a possible D match to TRBD2 (6 bases). From germline, CDR1 is SQVTM and CDR2 ANQGSEA. The CDR3 runs 13 residues.

The J gene is TRBJ1-1, the V gene TRBV3-1; D might be TRBD1 (6 bases). V lost 3 bases to trimming and J lost 2 bases, with 16 bases between them. CDR3 length equals 16 residues. CDR1 is LGHDT, CDR2 YNNKEL, per germline (reference sequence). CDR3 bases: TGTGCCAGCAGCCAGCTAGGGGGGGGTATAAACACTGAAGCTTTCTTT. It encodes CASSQLGGGINTEAFF.

This clonotype was counted many times. The J gene is TRBJ1-1, the V gene TRBV9; maybe TRBD1 (5 bases). Germline V CDR1 and CDR2: SGDLS, YYNGEE. CDR3 size: 15 residues. Trimming removed 2 bases at V and 1 base at J, with 12 bases between. CDR3 residues: CASSVSGTGNTEAFF. DNA of the CDR3: TGTGCCAGCAGCGTCTCCGGGACGGGGAACACTGAAGCTTTCTTT.

Details on this clonotype: A read error may explain this, as a much larger clone is one base away. This chain joins TRBV20-1 and TRBJ2-7, with 9 bases matching TRBD1. The CDR3 loop spans 15 amino acids. Germline assignment: CDR1 DFQATT and CDR2 SNEGSKA (reference sequence). This chain's CDR3 is CSVRAWDRDLGEQYF. DNA for the CDR3: TGCAGTGTTAGAGCCTGGGACAGGGACCTGGGTGAGCAGTACTTC.

Ten or more counts support this clonotype. The gene calls are TRBV20-1 and TRBJ1-2; 9 nucleotides match TRBD1. With 3 bases clipped from V and 6 bases from J, the junction kept 5 bases outside the gene matches. The CDR3 totals 13 residues. Germline loops: CDR1 DFQATT, CDR2 SNEGSKA (reference sequence). The CDR3 DNA is TGCAGTGCTAGGGGGACAGGGTCTGATGGCTACACCTTC. It yields the protein CSARGTGSDGYTF.

The table lists this clonotype with many counts. V and J are TRBV12-3 or TRBV12-4 and TRBJ2-7, with D possibly TRBD1 on 5 matching bases. The CDR3 has 14 amino acids. Trimming took off 6 bases at V and 6 bases at J, with 18 bases between the two ends. In DNA form, the CDR3 reads TGTGCCAGCAGCCCAGACAGTTCCCGGTCCGAGCAGTACTTC. Its protein is CASSPDSSRSEQYF.

This clonotype was detected ten times or more. The chain carries TRBV4-1 and TRBJ1-1, with D hard to call. The germline gives CDR1 MGHRA, CDR2 YSYEKL. This CDR3 contains 16 residues. V was shortened by 4 bases and J by 0 bases, with 15 bases between the two germline ends. In nucleotides, the CDR3 is TGCGCCAGCAGCCGGCAGATGCCCGGTATGAACACTGAAGCTTTCTTT. This translates into CASSRQMPGMNTEAFF.

Many counts were recorded for this clonotype. The conserved closing phenylalanine or tryptophan is absent in this CDR3, likely reflecting a read error. This chain uses TRBV28 with TRBJ2-7; 13 bases map to TRBD2. The J segment lost 3 bases and the V segment lost 5 bases, leaving 10 bases of the junction unmatched. The V gene's germline CDR1 is MDHEN and CDR2 SYDVKM. The CDR3 is 17 amino acids. The DNA of the CDR3 is TGTGCCAGCAGTGACCTACTAGCGGGGGGGACCATCTACGAGCAGTACCTC. Its translation is CASSDLLAGGTIYEQYL.

This clonotype was found many times. The chain couples TRBV28 to TRBJ2-5, with D possibly TRBD1 on 6 matching bases. CDR1 is MDHEN, CDR2 SYDVKM, per germline. The length of the CDR3 is 15 residues. With 4 bases removed from V and 4 bases from J, the gap between germline ends came to 16 bases. CDR3 sequence reads: CASSSNTGPRETQYF. In DNA, the CDR3 is TGTGCCAGCAGTTCCAACACAGGGCCCAGAGAGACCCAGTACTTC.

The CDR3 nucleotides are TGTGCCAGCAGGTCTAGGACCCAAGAGACCCAGTACTTC. Translating gives CASRSRTQETQYF. V gene TRBV12-3 or TRBV12-4 combines with J gene TRBJ2-5; D is unclear. Trimming cost V 6 bases and J 1 base, with 9 bases left between them. The CDR3 spans 13 residues.

V usage is TRBV20-1 and J usage is TRBJ1-6; unclear D gene. The CDR3 runs to 13 residues. The V end was cut by 1 base, the J end by 10 bases, with 11 bases between. Germline CDR1 DFQATT, CDR2 SNEGSKA (reference sequence). This CDR3 is CSARVGVRSPLHF. The CDR3 DNA follows: TGCAGTGCTAGAGTTGGGGTACGCTCACCCCTCCACTTT.

This clonotype showed up many times. CDR3 in DNA: TGTGCCAGTACCTCTTGGCCCAGGGGTGCTGAAGCTTTCTTT. This gives the protein CASTSWPRGAEAFF. The rearrangement joins TRBV19 to TRBJ1-1, with a possible D match to TRBD1 (6 bases). V lost 7 bases, J lost 6 bases, and 18 bases lay in between. CDR1 and CDR2 from the germline V gene are LNHDA and SQIVND (reference sequence). This CDR3 is built from 14 residues.

This clonotype has ten or more counts. V and J are TRBV10-3 and TRBJ2-7; 7 bases agree with TRBD1. The V gene's germline CDR1 is ENHRY and CDR2 SYGVKD. J lost 3 bases, V lost 11 bases, and 13 bases had no gene match. The CDR3 sequence is 14 residues long. CDR3 nucleotides: TGTGCCGCCCAACCGGGACAGAGCTACTACGAGCAGTACTTC. Its translation is CAAQPGQSYYEQYF.

This clonotype was seen many times. The V and J genes are TRBV6-2 or TRBV6-3 and TRBJ2-2; D is perhaps TRBD2 (6 bases). Germline V CDR1 and CDR2: MNHEY, SVGEGT. The CDR3 runs to 17 residues. Trimming shortened V by 4 bases and J by 2 bases, and 17 bases separated the two germline ends. CDR3 sequence (DNA): TGTGCCAGCAGTTGGACGAGGACTATCTTTAACACCGGGGAGCTGTTTTTT. Its translation is CASSWTRTIFNTGELFF.

This clonotype was seen repeatedly, ten times or more. The chain recombines TRBV12-3 or TRBV12-4 with TRBJ2-7; no reliable D call. CDR3 length: 13 residues. V was clipped by 6 bases and J by 6 bases, with 15 bases between them. CDR3 coding DNA: TGTGCCAGCAGCCTAAAATACGCACTCGAGCAGTACTTC. Protein: CASSLKYALEQYF.

This clonotype was seen at least ten times. CDR3 in amino acids: CSVRDRASYGYTF. CDR3 in DNA: TGCAGCGTCCGGGACAGGGCGAGCTATGGCTACACCTTC. The chain joins TRBV29-1 to TRBJ1-2; TRBD1 matches at 9 bases. This CDR3 is built from 13 residues. Germline values: CDR1 SQVTM, CDR2 ANQGSEA. V gave up 6 bases and J gave up 4 bases; unmatched junction bases: 6.

This clonotype was seen repeatedly, ten times or more. The gene calls are TRBV5-1 and TRBJ2-7; tentative D call: TRBD2 (6 bases). Germline V gene sequence: CDR1 SGHRS, CDR2 YFSETQ. The CDR3 runs to 14 residues. V was clipped by 8 bases and J by 0 bases, with 15 bases between them. The CDR3 nucleotides read TGCGCCAGTTCGCGTGGAGGGGTCTCCTACGAGCAGTACTTC. This sequence encodes CASSRGGVSYEQYF.

This clonotype has at least ten counts. The chain couples TRBV12-3 or TRBV12-4 to TRBJ2-3; D ambiguous. Trimming cost V 5 bases and J 6 bases, with 18 bases left between them. This CDR3 is built from 15 residues. The CDR3 loop is CASSELSITEDTQYF. The CDR3 DNA sequence: TGTGCCAGCAGTGAACTTTCGATTACAGAGGATACGCAGTATTTT.

At least ten counts were recorded for this clonotype. J is TRBJ1-6 and V is TRBV2; 8 bases line up with TRBD1. V dropped 3 bases and J dropped 9; count of bases not matched to a gene: 7. Looked up from germline, CDR1 is SNHLY and CDR2 is FYNNEI. The CDR3 loop spans 15 amino acids. In DNA form, the CDR3 reads TGTGCCAGCAGTGACGTACCAGGGGGCCTTTCACCCCTCCACTTT. Translating gives CASSDVPGGLSPLHF.

This clonotype was picked up a small number of times. The chain uses TRBV28 and TRBJ1-1; 11 bases line up with TRBD1. J gave up 0 bases and V 6 bases, and 3 bases lay outside the gene matches. The length of the CDR3 is 15 residues. Germline V lookup: CDR1 MDHEN, CDR2 SYDVKM. The CDR3 nucleotides read TGTGCCAGCAGGGGACAGGGGGTAATGAACACTGAAGCTTTCTTT. Protein: CASRGQGVMNTEAFF.

This clonotype has ten or more counts. The rearrangement links TRBV19 to TRBJ1-2; D is possibly TRBD1 (5 bases). The CDR3 has 15 amino acids. CDR1 is LNHDA, CDR2 SQIVND, per germline (reference sequence). Trimming stripped 5 bases from V and 2 bases from J, with 15 bases between. The CDR3: CASSERGPGNYGYTF. The CDR3 DNA reads TGTGCCAGTAGTGAACGGGGCCCAGGCAACTATGGCTACACCTTC.